The next 5 T cell receptor beta chains were all read from a single sample in a study of Tregs in tolerant kidney transplant recipients. This table comes from immunoSEQ multiplex PCR, and its TCRdb copy is limited to in-frame clones, with some not included. This sample has over 50,000 clones, with 65% to 85% found just once. What was sequenced was CD4+ T cells from blood. These receptors were obtained from a human donor in good health.

This chain joins TRBV7-6 and TRBJ2-7, with 11 bases aligning to TRBD2. The CDR3 has 15 residues. V lost 4 bases, J lost 3 bases, and 5 bases stayed unmatched. Germline CDR1 is SGHVS and CDR2 is FNYEAQ. This chain's CDR3 is CASSWYTSGSYEQYF. The CDR3 nucleotides read TGTGCCAGCAGCTGGTATACTAGCGGGAGCTACGAGCAGTACTTC.

This clone was observed a handful of times. V and J are TRBV9 and TRBJ1-6; D is uncertain. CDR3 length: 15 amino acids. Looked up from germline, CDR1 is SGDLS and CDR2 is YYNGEE. V lost 0 bases and J 10 bases, leaving 14 bases between the germline ends. The CDR3 bases are TGTGCCAGCAGCGTAGCCCTGGGTGAGGAATCACCCCTCCACTTT. Translated: CASSVALGEESPLHF.

The rearrangement joins TRBV4-3 to TRBJ2-3; either TRBD1 or TRBD2 may fit D (7 bases each). V was cut by 4 bases and J by 12 bases, with 17 bases left in between. There are 13 residues in the CDR3. CDR1 is LGHNA, CDR2 YSLEER, per germline. This CDR3 is CASSPSQGGAQYF. CDR3 bases: TGCGCCAGCAGCCCGAGCCAGGGGGGGGCCCAGTATTTT.

The chain combines TRBV18 with TRBJ1-5, with D tentatively TRBD1 (5 bases). The germline V gene has CDR1 KGHSH and CDR2 LQKENI. The CDR3 loop spans 13 amino acids. V lost 6 bases to trimming and J lost 5 bases, with 11 bases between them. In nucleotides, the CDR3 is TGTGCCAGCTCCCAGGGAAGGGATCAGCCCCAGCATTTT. It specifies CASSQGRDQPQHF.

The chain couples TRBV11-1 to TRBJ1-1; 7 nucleotides align to TRBD1. This CDR3 region has 16 residues. Germline assignment: CDR1 SGHAT and CDR2 FQDESV (reference sequence). After removal of 3 bases from V and 1 base from J, the junction contained 8 bases not matched to a gene. CDR3 region: CASSFTGAGRNTEAFF. CDR3 nucleotide sequence: TGTGCCAGCAGCTTTACAGGGGCAGGTCGGAACACTGAAGCTTTCTTT.